This T cell receptor beta chain originates from a study of T cell responses to AZD1222 COVID-19 vaccine. Study-level points and caveats: Repertoire sampling was restricted to post-peak T cell response timepoints.

Germline loops: CDR1 SGHNT, CDR2 YYREEE (reference sequence). The CDR3 contains 15 residues. Trimming removed 2 bases at V and 0 bases at J, with 9 bases between. About this clone: Its cognate antigen is unknown.

Clones were read by immunoSEQ multiplex PCR, and TCRdb kept only the in-frame ones, dropping some. The sample has about 86,000 clones; over 85% are singletons. The sequencing here drew on peripheral blood, taken on day 0 of AZD1222 vaccination. The V call is TRBV5-4, the J call TRBJ2-1, with D maybe TRBD2 (5 bases). This sequence was found in an adult in good health. CDR3: CASSFASISYNEQFF. As DNA, the CDR3 is TGTGCCAGCAGCTTTGCTAGCATCTCCTACAATGAGCAGTTCTTC.